A single T cell receptor (beta chain) is shown here with its context. As yet, its antigen is unknown. Clones were sequenced by immunoSEQ multiplex PCR, and TCRdb holds only the in-frame ones, with some missing. The repertoire has 90,000 to 150,000 clones, approximately 86% of them found once; the top ten carry about 2.5%. The entry originates in a study of T cell responses to AZD1222 COVID-19 vaccine. V was clipped by 10 bases and J by 2 bases, with 6 bases between them. CDR1 and CDR2 from the germline V gene are MNHEY and SVGAGI. This CDR3 contains 11 residues. Study-wide findings and caveats: The CD4 TCRs associated with vaccination extended across spike and predominated at 160-218 and 743-854. Reports indicate that nearly half of spike-specific TCRs are directed at unmutated variant regions.

Specimen: peripheral blood, collected 28 days after the second AZD1222 dose. The chain is built from TRBV6-5 and TRBJ1-3; D call uncertain. This receptor was taken from an adult who received the AZD1222 COVID-19 vaccine. The CDR3 DNA sequence: TGTGCCATTTTGGCTGGAAACACCATATATTTT. This codes for CAILAGNTIYF.